Below are 9 T cell receptor beta chains sequenced from a single sample in a study of Graves' ophthalmopathy and Graves' hyperthyroidism. RNA transcripts yielded amplified TCR beta CDR3 regions. Second-round multiplex PCR came after first-round RT-PCR with HTBI primers. MiXCR, applied by TCRdb to the multiplex PCR reads, yields one record per CDR3 protein. The sample carries around 1,200,000 distinct CDR3 sequences, 35% to 45% recorded once. The material sequenced was peripheral blood or thyroid tissue (not recorded which). Receptor source: an adult man with Graves' hyperthyroidism.

The chain uses TRBV5-1 and TRBJ2-5, with D possibly matching TRBD2 (6 bases). V gave up 4 bases and J gave up 5 bases, with 15 bases separating them. The CDR3 covers 14 residues. CDR1 SGHRS and CDR2 YFSETQ come from the germline V gene. The CDR3 DNA follows: TGCGCCAGCAGCCAAGATCGGGAGTCGGAGACCCAGTACTTC. Its translation: CASSQDRESETQYF. Supplemented by reference TRBV5-1 and TRBJ2-5, the full variable domain reads KAGVTQTPRYLIKTRGQQVTLSCSPISGHRSVSWYQQTPGQGLQFLFEYFSETQRNKGNFPGRFSGRQFSNSRSEMNVSTLELGDSALYLCASSQDRESETQYFGPGTRLLVL.

This clonotype was observed at least ten times. The chain links TRBV5-8 to TRBJ2-7; D is ambiguous. CDR1 is SGHTS, CDR2 YDEGEE, per germline. CDR3 length: 14 residues. The V and J ends lost 0 bases and 8 bases respectively, with 15 bases between them. In DNA, the CDR3 is TGTGCCAGCAGCTTGGGGCGGAGCTCCCACCAGCAGTACTTC. Amino acid sequence: CASSLGRSSHQQYF.

This clonotype was seen many times. The V gene is TRBV7-8, the J gene TRBJ1-1; 10 positions agree with TRBD1. The germline CDR1 and CDR2 sequences are SGHVS and FQNEAQ. V lost 0 bases and J lost 4; bases outside the gene matches: 5. This CDR3 has 16 residues. The CDR3 sequence: CASSLAGQGRTTEAFF. CDR3 nucleotides: TGTGCCAGCAGCTTAGCGGGACAGGGGCGGACCACTGAAGCTTTCTTT.

This clonotype was counted many times. The rearrangement uses TRBV7-9 and TRBJ2-5; maybe TRBD1 (5 bases). Germline CDR1 is SEHNR and CDR2 is FQNEAQ (reference sequence). The CDR3 has 12 amino acids. Trimming pared 8 bases from V and 2 bases from J, leaving 9 bases between. CDR3 in DNA: TGTGCCAGCGCCCAGGGACAAGAGACCCAGTACTTC. The encoded protein is CASAQGQETQYF.

In its sample, this clonotype was seen many times. This chain connects TRBV12-3 or TRBV12-4 to TRBJ2-5; D tentatively reads TRBD1 or TRBD2 (5 bases each). V lost 6 bases and J 4 bases, leaving 18 bases between the germline ends. This CDR3 has 15 residues. CDR3 protein: CASRRETGSGETQYF. The CDR3 bases are TGTGCCAGCAGGAGGGAAACAGGTTCAGGAGAGACCCAGTACTTC.

The chain employs TRBV7-9 and TRBJ2-6; perhaps D is TRBD1 or TRBD2 (5 bases each). V lost 5 bases, J lost 0 bases, and 11 bases lay in between. In germline, CDR1 is SEHNR, CDR2 FQNEAQ (reference sequence). The CDR3 covers 16 residues. As DNA, the CDR3 is TGTGCCAGCAGCCAGGGAGTTGACTCTGGGGCCAACGTCCTGACTTTC. Encoded protein: CASSQGVDSGANVLTF.

The CDR3 region has the DNA TGTGCCAGCAGCTTAAGTACAGGGGGGTCTGGAAACACCATATATTTT. Its protein is CASSLSTGGSGNTIYF. The rearrangement links TRBV7-2 to TRBJ1-3, with 8 bases aligning to TRBD1. This CDR3 has 16 residues. V was pared by 2 bases and J by 1 base, with 4 bases of the junction left unmatched. In germline, CDR1 is SGHTA, CDR2 FQGNSA.

The gene calls are TRBV29-1 and TRBJ2-5, with TRBD1 matching 12 bases. This CDR3 comprises 14 residues. Per germline, CDR1 SQVTM and CDR2 ANQGSEA. V shed 4 bases, J shed 5 bases, and the junction held 5 bases outside the gene matches. This chain's CDR3 is CSVVGDRGLETQYF. CDR3 bases: TGCAGCGTTGTTGGGGACAGGGGGCTCGAGACCCAGTACTTC.

The chain carries TRBV4-3 and TRBJ1-4; 9 bases line up with TRBD1. V shed 0 bases, J shed 5 bases, and the junction held 7 bases outside the gene matches. Germline-derived CDR1 and CDR2 are LGHNA and YSLEER. This CDR3 has 17 residues. This chain's CDR3 is CASSQEGQGRKNEKLFF. DNA of the CDR3: TGCGCCAGCAGCCAAGAGGGACAGGGTCGAAAAAATGAAAAACTGTTTTTT.